A single sample is the source of the 23 T cell receptor beta chains below, sequenced in a study of T cell repertoires in cytomegalovirus infection. TCRdb fed the reads into MiXCR, producing one record per CDR3 protein. The sample includes a few hundred thousand distinct CDR3 sequences, around a tenth seen only once; the top ten take approximately 4.7%. The specimen sequenced was PBMCs. These receptors were collected from a human donor in good health (CMV status not recorded). Some clones in this sample may be carry-over from other donors' samples.

This clonotype was detected many times. This chain links TRBV7-2 with TRBJ1-2, with D tentatively TRBD1 (6 bases). Between the trimmed V and J ends, which lost 1 base and 0 bases, there was a span of 15 bases. The length of the CDR3 is 17 residues. Germline CDR1 reads SGHTA; CDR2 reads FQGNSA. The CDR3 loop is CASSLGGRNGANYGYTF. The CDR3 DNA follows: TGTGCCAGCAGCTTAGGGGGGCGGAACGGTGCTAACTATGGCTACACCTTC. Looking up the rest from reference TRBV7-2 and TRBJ1-2 gives the full variable domain: GAGVSQSPSNKVTEKGKDVELRCDPISGHTALYWYRQSLGQGLEFLIYFQGNSAPDKSGLPSDRFSAERTGGSVSTLTIQRTQQEDSAVYLCASSLGGRNGANYGYTFGSGTRLTVV.

This clonotype turned up a few times. The J gene is TRBJ2-1, the V gene TRBV5-8; 11 bases align to TRBD2. The CDR3 covers 18 residues. Looked up from germline, CDR1 is SGHTS and CDR2 is YDEGEE. J gave up 4 bases and V 4 bases, and 13 bases lay outside the gene matches. This chain's CDR3 is CASSPLTSGASIYNEQFF. In DNA form, the CDR3 reads TGTGCCAGCAGCCCCTTGACTAGCGGGGCCTCCATTTACAATGAGCAGTTCTTC.

In this sample, this clonotype turned up once. The rearrangement links TRBV10-2 to TRBJ2-7; possible D gene TRBD1, 5 bases. Germline loops: CDR1 WSHSY, CDR2 SAAADI. Trimming took 3 bases from V and 5 from J, leaving 8 bases between them. The CDR3 is made up of 12 amino acids. CDR3 loop: CASSDQGNEQYF. The CDR3 DNA sequence: TGCGCCAGCAGTGACCAGGGCAACGAGCAGTACTTC.

This clonotype was picked up a small number of times. This chain joins TRBV6-6 and TRBJ2-7; D gene ambiguous. V shed 6 bases and J shed 1 base, with 13 bases lying between them. Germline CDR1 reads MNHNY; CDR2 reads SVGAGI (reference sequence). The CDR3 contains 14 residues. The CDR3 bases are TGTGCCAGCAGGCAAAGTGGGGATTCCTACGAGCAGTACTTC. It is translated as CASRQSGDSYEQYF.

This clonotype has only a few counts. The chain joins TRBV30 to TRBJ2-7; D remains unclear. This CDR3 spans 15 amino acids. Germline assignment: CDR1 GTSNPN and CDR2 SVGIG (reference sequence). Trimming shortened V by 4 bases and J by 0 bases, and 16 bases separated the two germline ends. The CDR3 sequence: CAWKPIDVFSYEQYF. The CDR3, as DNA: TGTGCCTGGAAACCCATAGATGTTTTCTCCTACGAGCAGTACTTC.

This rearrangement joins TRBV6-2 or TRBV6-3 to TRBJ2-2, with 9 nucleotides matching TRBD2. Germline-derived CDR1 and CDR2 are MNHEY and SVGEGT. V lost 2 bases to trimming and J lost 4 bases; unmatched junction nucleotides: 2. The CDR3 contains 15 residues. The DNA of the CDR3 is TGTGCCAGCAGTTACGGTAGCGGGGGCACCGGGGAGCTGTTTTTT. Amino acids: CASSYGSGGTGELFF.

At least ten counts were recorded for this clonotype. The chain links TRBV7-9 to TRBJ2-1; TRBD2 aligns across 7 bases. V shed 4 bases and J 7 bases; nucleotides not matched to a gene: 7. Per germline, CDR1 SEHNR and CDR2 FQNEAQ (reference sequence). The CDR3 length is 14 residues. The CDR3: CASSSGTKVNEQFF. CDR3 in DNA: TGTGCCAGCAGCTCCGGGACTAAAGTGAATGAGCAGTTCTTC. The entire variable domain, with the rest obtained from reference TRBV7-9 and TRBJ2-1, is as follows: DTGVSQNPRHKITKRGQNVTFRCDPISEHNRLYWYRQTLGQGPEFLTYFQNEAQLEKSRLLSDRFSAERPKGSFSTLEIQRTEQGDSAMYLCASSSGTKVNEQFFGPGTRLTVL.

This sequence joins TRBV12-3 or TRBV12-4 and TRBJ2-1, with D perhaps TRBD1 (5 bases). This CDR3 comprises 15 residues. V lost 3 bases and J lost 6, with 15 bases in between. This CDR3 is CASSFRTTQRNEQFF. The CDR3, as DNA: TGTGCCAGCAGTTTTAGGACAACCCAACGCAATGAGCAGTTCTTC.

Ten or more counts support this clonotype. The genes are TRBV7-2 and TRBJ2-3; 10 positions match TRBD2. V was pared by 5 bases and J by 3 bases, with 5 bases of the junction left unmatched. CDR1 SGHTA and CDR2 FQGNSA come from the germline V gene. This CDR3 contains 15 residues. The CDR3 protein is CASSPGLAETDTQYF. CDR3 bases: TGTGCCAGCAGCCCCGGACTAGCGGAGACAGATACGCAGTATTTT.

The chain is built from TRBV20-1 and TRBJ1-1; weak D call: TRBD1 (6 bases). The CDR3 has 13 amino acids. The germline V gene encodes CDR1 DFQATT and CDR2 SNEGSKA (reference sequence). V dropped 3 bases and J dropped 3 bases, with 11 bases sitting between them. The DNA of the CDR3 is TGCAGTGCTAGTTCAGGGGCGGACACTGAAGCTTTCTTT. Translated, it gives CSASSGADTEAFF.

V usage is TRBV6-8 and J usage is TRBJ2-7; D ambiguous. Germline V gives CDR1 MNHGY, CDR2 SAAAGT. Trimming took off 6 bases at V and 4 bases at J, with 16 bases between the two ends. The length of the CDR3 is 14 residues. CDR3 nucleotide sequence: TGTGCCAGCAGCCAAATTGGGTGGCCTTACGAGCAGTACTTC. This encodes CASSQIGWPYEQYF.

This clonotype has just a few counts. The chain links TRBV28 to TRBJ1-6; the D gene is possibly TRBD1 (6 bases). The CDR3 spans 16 residues. Germline CDR1 is MDHEN and CDR2 is SYDVKM. V was shortened by 5 bases and J by 1 base, with 12 bases between the two germline ends. CDR3 in DNA: TGTGCCAGCAGTCCGGGGGCTAGGTCCTATAATTCACCCCTCCACTTT. This gives the protein CASSPGARSYNSPLHF.

Many counts were recorded for this clonotype. The J gene is TRBJ2-6, the V gene TRBV7-2, with D perhaps matching TRBD1 (5 bases). Trimming left V 5 bases short and J 0 bases short, with 11 bases between. The CDR3 runs 16 residues. Per the germline V gene, CDR1 is SGHTA and CDR2 is FQGNSA. CDR3 DNA: TGTGCCAGCAGCGGGCTGGGGCGCTCTGGGGCCAACGTCCTGACTTTC. Translated, it gives CASSGLGRSGANVLTF.

At least ten counts were recorded for this clonotype. V is TRBV7-2 and J is TRBJ2-7, with TRBD2 matching 9 bases. Losses at the gene ends were 5 bases for V and 3 bases for J; bases not matched to a gene: 8. This CDR3 contains 15 residues. CDR1 is SGHTA and CDR2 is FQGNSA in the germline V gene. The CDR3 reads CASSQAGGLSYEQYF. CDR3 DNA: TGTGCCAGCAGCCAAGCGGGAGGATTAAGCTACGAGCAGTACTTC.

This clonotype was recorded at least ten times. The chain carries TRBV6-2 or TRBV6-3 and TRBJ2-6, with D possibly matching TRBD2 (5 bases). The V gene lost 5 bases and the J gene lost 10 bases, with 9 bases spanning the gap. The CDR3 covers 12 residues. The germline V gene has CDR1 MNHEY and CDR2 SVGEGT. CDR3 nucleotide sequence: TGTGCCAGCAGTACCTCGGGGAACGTCCTGACTTTC. As protein: CASSTSGNVLTF.

This clonotype was found many times. The rearrangement joins TRBV12-3 or TRBV12-4 to TRBJ2-7; 10 positions agree with TRBD1. Trimming removed 0 bases from V and 6 bases from J; junction bases left unmatched: 5. The CDR3 is 15 amino acids. The CDR3 region has the DNA TGTGCCAGCAGTTTAGCATGGACAGGGGGGGCCGAGCAGTACTTC. It specifies CASSLAWTGGAEQYF.

This clonotype was seen ten or more times. The chain couples TRBV19 to TRBJ1-1; D is ambiguous. CDR1 and CDR2 from the germline V gene are LNHDA and SQIVND (reference sequence). This CDR3 has 12 residues. Trimming stripped 5 bases from V and 8 bases from J, with 12 bases between. CDR3: CASSFMTGEAFF. CDR3 in DNA: TGTGCCAGTAGTTTCATGACGGGAGAAGCTTTCTTT.

This clonotype turned up a few times. The CDR3 is CSAIPRDRSYQPQHF. The CDR3 bases are TGCAGTGCTATACCTCGGGACAGATCATATCAGCCCCAGCATTTT. The V gene is TRBV20-1, the J gene TRBJ1-5; the match to TRBD1 covers 7 bases. CDR1 is DFQATT, CDR2 SNEGSKA, per germline (reference sequence). V trimming: 4 bases; J trimming: 5 bases; junction bases outside the gene matches: 11. The CDR3 is made up of 15 amino acids.

This clonotype was recorded a few times. The chain couples TRBV7-3 to TRBJ2-2; 10 positions agree with TRBD2. This CDR3 region has 17 residues. The germline V gene has CDR1 SGHTA and CDR2 FQGTGA. Losses at the gene ends were 5 bases for V and 4 bases for J; bases not matched to a gene: 10. The CDR3 region has the DNA TGTGCCAGCAGCCCCAGAGCGGGGGGGCCTGGCACCGGGGAGCTGTTTTTT. Its translation: CASSPRAGGPGTGELFF.

This clonotype was detected ten times or more. V gene TRBV7-3 combines with J gene TRBJ2-6; tentatively, D is TRBD1 (5 bases). The CDR3 extends over 16 amino acids. Germline V gives CDR1 SGHTA, CDR2 FQGTGA. Trimming took off 10 bases at V and 0 bases at J, with 16 bases between the two ends. CDR3 sequence reads: CAIGPATASGANVLTF. For the CDR3, the DNA is TGTGCCATCGGACCGGCGACAGCCTCTGGGGCCAACGTCCTGACTTTC.

This clonotype was seen more than once but under ten times. The chain couples TRBV12-3 or TRBV12-4 to TRBJ2-2; a possible D gene is TRBD1 (7 bases). The CDR3 is 17 amino acids. Deletions cut 4 bases from V and 5 bases from J, with 20 bases between. The CDR3 protein is CASSSPPGQAGTGELFF. The CDR3 coding sequence is TGTGCCAGCAGTTCCCCGCCCGGACAGGCGGGGACCGGGGAGCTGTTTTTT.

This clonotype was detected ten times or more. The V and J genes are TRBV7-2 and TRBJ1-6; 7 bases line up with TRBD1. Germline CDR1 is SGHTA and CDR2 is FQGNSA. The ends lost 0 bases at V and 9 bases at J; junction bases unmatched: 5. The CDR3 spans 15 residues. The CDR3 loop is CASSLAARGSSPLHF. CDR3 DNA: TGTGCCAGCAGCTTAGCGGCCAGGGGGAGTTCACCCCTCCACTTT.

This clonotype was seen more than once but under ten times. The chain employs TRBV6-1 and TRBJ2-1, with D perhaps being TRBD1 or TRBD2 (6 bases each). CDR3 length equals 18 residues. V was pared by 5 bases and J by 8 bases, with 28 bases between. CDR1 MNHNS and CDR2 SASEGT come from the germline V gene. The DNA for the CDR3 is TGTGCCAGCAGTAAACTAGGAGGGGGGCCCTCTAGGGAGTATGAGCAGTTCTTC. This sequence encodes CASSKLGGGPSREYEQFF.